This T cell receptor beta chain was observed in a study of T cell responses to AZD1222 COVID-19 vaccine. Findings and caveats of the study: The donors showed a predominance of white British ancestry and of females, with possible underestimation of clonal diversity. Repertoires were obtained only post-peak T cell response.

Germline values: CDR1 LNHNV, CDR2 YYDKDF (reference sequence). Trimming left V 3 bases short and J 3 bases short, with 12 bases between. The CDR3 is 14 amino acids. On this clone: Antigen unknown.

Profiled with immunoSEQ multiplex PCR; TCRdb holds only in-frame clones, not every one. The data show about 140,000 clones, 80% to 90% seen once. The chain links TRBV15 to TRBJ2-7; D may be TRBD2 (6 bases). The material sequenced was peripheral blood, taken on day 0 of AZD1222 vaccination. This receptor was obtained from an adult in good health. CDR3 nucleotides: TGTGCCACCAGCAGTGGAATAGCGGACTACGAGCAGTACTTC. It is translated as CATSSGIADYEQYF.